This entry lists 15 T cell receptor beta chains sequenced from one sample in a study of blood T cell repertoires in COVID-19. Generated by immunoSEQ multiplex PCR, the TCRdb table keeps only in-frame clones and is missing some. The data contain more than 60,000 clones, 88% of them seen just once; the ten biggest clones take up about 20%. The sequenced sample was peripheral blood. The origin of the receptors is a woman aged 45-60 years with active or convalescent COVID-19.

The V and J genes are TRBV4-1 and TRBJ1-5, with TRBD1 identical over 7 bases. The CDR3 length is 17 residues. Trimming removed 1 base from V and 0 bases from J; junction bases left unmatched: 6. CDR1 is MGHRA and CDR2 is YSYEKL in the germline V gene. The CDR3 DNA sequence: TGCGCCAGCAGCCAAGGGGACAGTTTTTATAGCAATCAGCCCCAGCATTTT. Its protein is CASSQGDSFYSNQPQHF.

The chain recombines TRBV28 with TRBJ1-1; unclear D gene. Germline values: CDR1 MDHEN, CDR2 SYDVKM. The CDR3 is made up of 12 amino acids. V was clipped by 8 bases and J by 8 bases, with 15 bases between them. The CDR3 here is CASSRREREAFF. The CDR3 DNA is TGTGCCAGCTCTCGCCGGGAAAGAGAAGCTTTCTTT.

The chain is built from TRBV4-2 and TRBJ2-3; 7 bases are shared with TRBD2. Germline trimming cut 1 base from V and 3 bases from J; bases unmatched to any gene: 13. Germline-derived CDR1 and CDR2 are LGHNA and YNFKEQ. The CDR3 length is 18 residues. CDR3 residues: CASSQVVDGRSLTDTQYF. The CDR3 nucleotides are TGTGCCAGCAGCCAAGTAGTTGACGGGAGGTCTTTGACAGATACGCAGTATTTT.

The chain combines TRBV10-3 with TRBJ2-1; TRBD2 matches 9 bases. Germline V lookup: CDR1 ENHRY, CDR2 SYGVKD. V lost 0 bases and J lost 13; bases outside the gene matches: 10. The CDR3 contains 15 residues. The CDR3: CAISESVSGRSEQFF. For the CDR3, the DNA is TGTGCCATCAGTGAGTCGGTAAGCGGGAGGTCGGAACAGTTCTTC.

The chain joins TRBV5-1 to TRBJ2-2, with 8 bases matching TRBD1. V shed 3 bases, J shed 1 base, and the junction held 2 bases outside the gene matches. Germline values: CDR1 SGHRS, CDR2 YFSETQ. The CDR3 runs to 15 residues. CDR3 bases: TGCGCCAGCAGCTGGGGGACAGGGAACACCGGGGAGCTGTTTTTT. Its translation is CASSWGTGNTGELFF.

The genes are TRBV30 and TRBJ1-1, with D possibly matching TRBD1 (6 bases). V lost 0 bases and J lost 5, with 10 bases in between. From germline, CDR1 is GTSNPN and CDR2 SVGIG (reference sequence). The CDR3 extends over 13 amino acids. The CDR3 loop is CAWSVQGYTEAFF. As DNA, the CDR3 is TGTGCCTGGAGTGTACAGGGCTATACTGAAGCTTTCTTT.

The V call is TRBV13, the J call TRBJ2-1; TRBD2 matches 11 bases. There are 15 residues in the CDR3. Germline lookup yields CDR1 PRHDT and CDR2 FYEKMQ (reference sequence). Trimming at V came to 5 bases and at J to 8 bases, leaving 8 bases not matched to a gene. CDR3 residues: CASSTRLAGMDEQFF. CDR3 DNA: TGTGCCAGCAGCACAAGACTAGCGGGAATGGATGAGCAGTTCTTC.

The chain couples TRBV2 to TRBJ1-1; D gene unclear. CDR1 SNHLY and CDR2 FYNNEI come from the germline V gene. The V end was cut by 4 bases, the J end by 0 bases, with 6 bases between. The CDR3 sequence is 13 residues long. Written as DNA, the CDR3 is TGTGCCAGCAGTGGACAAATGAACACTGAAGCTTTCTTT. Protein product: CASSGQMNTEAFF. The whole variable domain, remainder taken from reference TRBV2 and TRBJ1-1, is EPEVTQTPSHQVTQMGQEVILRCVPISNHLYFYWYRQILGQKVEFLVSFYNNEISEKSEIFDDQFSVERPDGSNFTLKIRSTKLEDSAMYFCASSGQMNTEAFFGQGTRLTVV.

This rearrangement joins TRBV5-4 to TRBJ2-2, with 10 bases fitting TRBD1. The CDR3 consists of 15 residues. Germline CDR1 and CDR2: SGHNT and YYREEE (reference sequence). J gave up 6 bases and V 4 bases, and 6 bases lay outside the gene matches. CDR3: CASSLPGQGPGELFF. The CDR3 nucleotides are TGTGCCAGCAGCCTTCCGGGACAGGGGCCCGGGGAGCTGTTTTTT.

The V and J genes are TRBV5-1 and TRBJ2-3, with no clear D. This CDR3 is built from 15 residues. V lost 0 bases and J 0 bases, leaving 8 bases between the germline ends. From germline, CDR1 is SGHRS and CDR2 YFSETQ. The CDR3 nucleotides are TGCGCCAGCAGCTTGGCCTGGGCCAGCACAGATACGCAGTATTTT. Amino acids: CASSLAWASTDTQYF.

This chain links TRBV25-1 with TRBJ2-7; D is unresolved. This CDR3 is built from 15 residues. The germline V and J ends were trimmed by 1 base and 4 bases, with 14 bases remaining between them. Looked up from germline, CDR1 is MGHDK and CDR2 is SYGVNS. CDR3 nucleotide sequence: TGTGCCAGCAGTGAATCCGGAGTCGGGTGGTACGAGCAGTACTTC. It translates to CASSESGVGWYEQYF.

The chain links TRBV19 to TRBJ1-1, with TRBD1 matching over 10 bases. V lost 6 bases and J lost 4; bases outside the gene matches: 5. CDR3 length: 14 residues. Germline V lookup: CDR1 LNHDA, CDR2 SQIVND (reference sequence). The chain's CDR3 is CASSDRGRSTEAFF. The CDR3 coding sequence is TGTGCCAGTAGCGACAGGGGGCGGAGCACTGAAGCTTTCTTT.

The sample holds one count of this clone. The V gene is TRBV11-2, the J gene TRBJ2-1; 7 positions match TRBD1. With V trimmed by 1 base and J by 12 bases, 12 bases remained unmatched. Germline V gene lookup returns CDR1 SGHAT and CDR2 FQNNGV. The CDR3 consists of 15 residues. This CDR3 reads CASSLATGSFSGQFF. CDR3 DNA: TGTGCCAGCAGCTTAGCGACAGGGAGTTTCTCCGGGCAGTTCTTC.

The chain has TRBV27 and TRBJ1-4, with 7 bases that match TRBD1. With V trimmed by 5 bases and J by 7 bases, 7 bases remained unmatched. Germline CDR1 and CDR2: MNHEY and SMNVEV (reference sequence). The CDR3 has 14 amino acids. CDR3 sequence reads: CASSPGTAGEKLFF. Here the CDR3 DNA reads TGTGCCAGCAGTCCTGGGACAGCCGGTGAAAAACTGTTTTTT. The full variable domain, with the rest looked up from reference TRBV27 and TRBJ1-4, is EAQVTQNPRYLITVTGKKLTVTCSQNMNHEYMSWYRQDPGLGLRQIYYSMNVEVTDKGDVPEGYKVSRKEKRNFPLILESPSPNQTSLYFCASSPGTAGEKLFFGSGTQLSVL.

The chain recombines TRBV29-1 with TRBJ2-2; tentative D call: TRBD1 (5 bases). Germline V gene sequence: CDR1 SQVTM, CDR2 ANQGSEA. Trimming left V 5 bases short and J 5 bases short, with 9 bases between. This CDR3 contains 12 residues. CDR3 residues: CSVKAGTGELFF. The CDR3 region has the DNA TGCAGCGTTAAAGCAGGGACCGGGGAGCTGTTTTTT.